These 9 T cell receptor beta chains came from one sample sequenced in a study of tumor and adjacent non-tumor tissue in lung cancer. A modified ARM-PCR protocol with three rounds of nested PCR amplified TCRbeta. A single record per CDR3 protein comes from TCRdb applying MiXCR to the multiplex PCR reads. The sample carries 65,000 to 75,000 distinct CDR3 sequences, around 76% recorded once. RNA was extracted from bulk tissue without any cell sorting. This non-tumor lung sample came from over 3 cm beyond the tumor edge. Sequencing was carried out using distant non-tumor lung tissue. Receptors were obtained from a man between 60 and 75 years old with non-small cell lung cancer.

Turning to this clonotype: The conserved closing phenylalanine or tryptophan is absent in this CDR3, likely reflecting a read error. V and J are TRBV14 and TRBJ2-1; 11 positions match TRBD2. CDR1 SGHDN and CDR2 FVKESK come from the germline V gene. The CDR3 is made up of 16 amino acids. Here the CDR3 DNA reads TGTGCCAGTAGCCAAATGTGGTCTAGCGGGAGGAATGAGCAGTTCTTA. This gives the protein CASSQMWSSGRNEQFL.

Note on this clonotype: Possible read error: a much larger clone is one base away. V gene TRBV30 combines with J gene TRBJ2-1; D uncertain. Trimming cost V 2 bases and J 7 bases, with 9 bases left between them. The CDR3 is made up of 12 amino acids. Germline lookup yields CDR1 GTSNPN and CDR2 SVGIG (reference sequence). The CDR3 protein is CAWSRPWNEQFF. The CDR3 bases are TGTGCCTGGAGTCGACCCTGGAATGAGCAGTTCTTC.

In regard to this clonotype: A read error may be the cause here, since a much bigger clone is one base away. This is likely a read error, given that the CDR3 carries no conserved phenylalanine or tryptophan at its end. The chain employs TRBV29-1 and TRBJ1-2; D is unresolved. Germline V gives CDR1 SQVTM, CDR2 ANQGSEA. This CDR3 has 12 residues. Trimming pared 6 bases from V and 4 bases from J, leaving 12 bases between. In DNA, the CDR3 is TGCAGCGTCGAACATAACGGCTATGGCTACACCGTC. As protein: CSVEHNGYGYTV.

About this clonotype: This may stem from a read error, because a much larger clone lies one nucleotide away. The gene calls are TRBV30 and TRBJ2-7, with D perhaps matching TRBD2 (6 bases). The CDR3 runs 14 residues. Germline CDR1 is GTSNPN and CDR2 is SVGIG (reference sequence). V was trimmed by 4 bases and J by 3 bases, leaving 16 bases between them. CDR3 loop: CAWMGGQGHYEQYF. CDR3 nucleotide sequence: TGTGCCTGGATGGGGGGTCAGGGTCACTACGAGCAGTACTTC.

This clonotype was picked up many times. The CDR3 DNA sequence: TGCGCCAGCAGCCAAGATGCCCCCGACAGGGGGCTTGGCTACACCTTC. Translating gives CASSQDAPDRGLGYTF. The rearrangement joins TRBV4-1 to TRBJ1-2; 10 nucleotides align to TRBD1. This CDR3 is 16 amino acids long. The J segment lost 7 bases and the V segment lost 0 bases, leaving 8 bases of the junction unmatched. The germline gives CDR1 MGHRA, CDR2 YSYEKL.

A few counts support this clonotype. A read error may account for a junction end that differs from germline. The V gene is TRBV7-9, the J gene TRBJ1-2; D is possibly TRBD1 (5 bases). The CDR3 is 13 residues long. The germline CDR1 and CDR2 sequences are SEHNR and FQNEAQ (reference sequence). The CDR3 DNA reads as TGTGCCAGCAGCTTGGAAGGGGACTATGGCTACGCCTTC. It translates to CASSLEGDYGYAF.

J is TRBJ2-7 and V is TRBV6-2 or TRBV6-3; D is unresolved. From germline, CDR1 is MNHEY and CDR2 SVGEGT. Trimming took off 0 bases at V and 6 bases at J, with 6 bases between the two ends. The CDR3 has 12 residues. The CDR3 sequence is CASSYSVCEQYF. CDR3 coding DNA: TGTGCCAGCAGTTACTCGGTCTGCGAGCAGTACTTC.

As for this clonotype: Germline and junction disagree at one end, which may indicate a read error. V is TRBV5-6 and J is TRBJ1-6; TRBD1 might be the D (6 bases). The CDR3 sequence is 15 residues long. Per germline, CDR1 SGHDT and CDR2 YYEEEE. This CDR3 is CGSCLRQGNGSPLHF. The CDR3 DNA reads as TGTGGCAGCTGCTTGAGGCAGGGGAATGGATCACCCCTACACTTT.

With respect to this clonotype: A read error is possible here, since a much larger clone lies one base away. The chain combines TRBV12-3 or TRBV12-4 with TRBJ2-1; D uncertain. Trimming cost V 10 bases and J 3 bases, with 22 bases left between them. The CDR3 is 16 amino acids. CDR3 loop: CANLNGPASYYNEQFF. In nucleotides, the CDR3 is TGTGCCAACCTCAACGGCCCTGCAAGCTACTACAATGAGCAGTTCTTC.